A selection of T cell receptor beta chains follows, all from one sample in a study of Graves' ophthalmopathy and Graves' hyperthyroidism. TCRdb processed the multiplex PCR reads anew with MiXCR; each CDR3 protein has one entry. The sample records around 1.1 million distinct CDR3 sequences, less than 45% being singletons. Sequenced material: peripheral blood or thyroid tissue (not recorded which). These receptors came from an adult man with Graves' hyperthyroidism. Both conserved end residues are part of each CDR3.

v_gene,CDR3aa
TRBV10-2,CASSAGLAGVGHEQYF
TRBV20-1,CSASYSRDSPLHF
TRBV6-5,CASSAGGPEAFF
TRBV7-8,CASSIRLSRGYTF
TRBV6-5,CAAREGGEKLFF
TRBV19,CASSDGQGPYGYTF
TRBV20-1,CSATDRENQPQHF
TRBV5-5,CASSDGQAYYGYTF
TRBV2,CASSGRDRLSNQPQHF
TRBV20-1,CSASPSAASGNTIYF
TRBV10-3,CAISESGDEAFF
TRBV20-1,CSASLGGGNYGYTF
TRBV24-1,CATSDSGRAYGYTF
TRBV7-6,CASSRLNPQGAQGEQYF
TRBV29-1,CSVEVPGGGLNTEAFF
TRBV7-8,CASSSGTGDDWETQYF
TRBV12-3/TRBV12-4,CASSRGGQPYF
TRBV15,CATSKDAGSDQYF
TRBV7-2,CASSSRSGWLNNEKLFF
TRBV5-6,CASSLGKRGRNTEAFF
TRBV25-1,CASSDTGLSSYNEQFF
TRBV7-2,CASSLWAGGVAYEQYF
TRBV19,CASRLRPGNTEAFF
TRBV7-9,CASSPVQGGNSPLHF
TRBV29-1,CSYGAGEETQYF
TRBV7-9,CASSLNRDPNEKLFF
TRBV7-9,CASSVTGGVNTEAFF
TRBV5-1,CASSTGQGNYEQYF
TRBV7-9,CASSLRRQGVRGTEAFF
TRBV4-1,CASSQRAVGDEQYF
TRBV4-3,CASSQDWKGRDYGYTF
TRBV9,CASSVGQGAQYF
TRBV19,CASRRDSGPYGYTF
TRBV7-9,CASSLAGRGAGTEAFF
TRBV11-2,CASSKGDRGSGNTIYF
TRBV5-1,CASSLRQTFTGELFF
TRBV7-9,CASSLDGGATYEQYF
TRBV15,CATSRDWDRKLFF
TRBV5-1,CASSPGHSLREHTEAFF
TRBV30,CAWSRQNSPLHF
TRBV5-1,CASSMRSRTSNTGELFF
TRBV13,CASSFAHTEAFF
TRBV10-1,CASSEGGRFSYEQYF
TRBV29-1,CSFNENTEAFF
TRBV10-3,CATADSNQPQHF
TRBV10-3,CATFPAGNTGELFF
TRBV20-1,CSARKPGTEQETQYF
TRBV7-3,CASSSGQGHEQYF
TRBV5-1,CASSWRTGNTF
TRBV9,CASSLPIAGGKQETQYF
TRBV5-1,CASSWGQGLDEQYF
TRBV10-3,CAVRWGPGEKLFF
TRBV7-8,CASSLARLESYEQYF
TRBV5-6,CASSPGLDRGYTGELFF
TRBV2,CASSEAAGHSGEQYF
TRBV20-1,CSAGGTGHTEAFF
TRBV4-3,CASSQEALGQQIYEQYF
TRBV19,CASSNPGGPQYF
TRBV10-3,CAISADRGYEQYF
TRBV24-1,CATSDGSGLSNQPQHF